Below are 32 T cell receptor beta chains sequenced from a single sample in a study of blood T cell repertoires in COVID-19. Assay: immunoSEQ multiplex PCR; the TCRdb copy retains only in-frame clones and omits some. Of some 180,000 clones listed, approximately 85% are singletons. The sequenced sample was peripheral blood. These receptors all stem from an elderly woman with COVID-19, enrolled during active disease.

The chain has TRBV19 and TRBJ1-2, with 12 bases fitting TRBD1. Germline CDR1 reads LNHDA; CDR2 reads SQIVND (reference sequence). The CDR3 runs to 18 residues. The trim removed 3 bases at V and 0 bases at J, leaving 8 bases unmatched. The CDR3 region has the DNA TGTGCCAGTAGTATCTTTCCGGGACAGGGGGCCCCTAACTATGGCTACACCTTC. Translated, it gives CASSIFPGQGAPNYGYTF.

The sample holds one count of this clone. The chain joins TRBV12-3 or TRBV12-4 to TRBJ2-1; D is undetermined. CDR3 length: 13 residues. V dropped 6 bases and J dropped 5 bases, with 11 bases sitting between them. In nucleotides, the CDR3 is TGTGCCAGCAGCATTAAGCGAGACAATGAGCAGTTCTTC. It encodes CASSIKRDNEQFF.

The rearrangement joins TRBV7-2 to TRBJ2-5; 10 bases match TRBD2. The CDR3 contains 13 residues. V lost 4 bases to trimming and J lost 7 bases; unmatched junction nucleotides: 3. Looked up from germline, CDR1 is SGHTA and CDR2 is FQGNSA. The CDR3 region has the DNA TGTGCCAGCAGCTCAGCTAGCGGGGGGACCCAGTACTTC. Protein sequence: CASSSASGGTQYF.

The gene calls are TRBV18 and TRBJ2-1, with 15 positions matching TRBD2. Trimming at V came to 1 base and at J to 9 bases, leaving 4 bases not matched to a gene. The CDR3 has 16 residues. Per germline, CDR1 KGHSH and CDR2 LQKENI. The chain's CDR3 is CASSPRTSGGAGEQFF. In nucleotides, the CDR3 is TGTGCCAGCTCACCACGGACTAGCGGGGGGGCCGGTGAGCAGTTCTTC.

The J gene is TRBJ1-1, the V gene TRBV12-3 or TRBV12-4; D is unresolved. V was clipped by 2 bases and J by 1 base, with 5 bases between them. This CDR3 is built from 13 residues. The CDR3 loop reads CASSLTGNTEAFF. CDR3 coding DNA: TGTGCCAGCAGTTTAACGGGGAACACTGAAGCTTTCTTT.

This chain connects TRBV5-1 to TRBJ2-7; the D is unclear. From germline, CDR1 is SGHRS and CDR2 YFSETQ. V was clipped by 4 bases and J by 0 bases, with 11 bases between them. CDR3 length equals 14 residues. The CDR3 coding sequence is TGCGCCAGCAGCCATGCCCCTAGCTCCTACGAGCAGTACTTC. This gives the protein CASSHAPSSYEQYF.

Points on this clone: A read error may account for a junction end that differs from germline. V and J are TRBV6-4 and TRBJ2-1, with 8 bases fitting TRBD2. The germline V gene encodes CDR1 MRHNA and CDR2 SNTAGT. CDR3 length: 13 residues. The CDR3 protein is CASSDTGGRTLVF. DNA for the CDR3: TGTGCCAGCAGTGACACGGGGGGGCGTACTTTGGTCTTC.

V is TRBV28 and J is TRBJ2-7, with D perhaps matching TRBD2 (6 bases). Germline assignment: CDR1 MDHEN and CDR2 SYDVKM. With 7 bases removed from V and 4 bases from J, the gap between germline ends came to 17 bases. This CDR3 has 14 residues. The chain's CDR3 is CASTTLAERYEQYF. Written as DNA, the CDR3 is TGTGCCAGCACCACATTAGCGGAGAGATACGAGCAGTACTTC.

The gene calls are TRBV27 and TRBJ2-7; D is unresolved. V was clipped by 5 bases and J by 2 bases, with 10 bases between them. The CDR3 contains 13 residues. Germline CDR1 reads MNHEY; CDR2 reads SMNVEV (reference sequence). The CDR3 DNA reads TGTGCCAGCAGTCCTATGGTACCCTACGAGCAGTACTTC. It codes for CASSPMVPYEQYF.

This chain links TRBV7-3 with TRBJ2-3; D is uncertain. Trimming removed 1 base from V and 6 bases from J, with 8 bases in between. CDR3 size: 13 residues. Germline V gives CDR1 SGHTA, CDR2 FQGTGA. CDR3: CASSLSEIDTQYF. CDR3 nucleotide sequence: TGTGCCAGCAGCTTAAGTGAGATCGATACGCAGTATTTT.

This sequence joins TRBV7-9 and TRBJ1-4, with D hard to call. The CDR3 contains 11 residues. Trimming pared 3 bases from V and 7 bases from J, leaving 3 bases between. Germline CDR1 SEHNR, CDR2 FQNEAQ (reference sequence). CDR3 residues: CASSFGEKLFF. The CDR3, as DNA: TGTGCCAGCAGCTTCGGTGAAAAACTGTTTTTT.

V and J are TRBV11-2 and TRBJ2-5; a weak D match, TRBD2 (5 bases). Germline V gene lookup returns CDR1 SGHAT and CDR2 FQNNGV. The V gene lost 4 bases and the J gene lost 5 bases, with 14 bases spanning the gap. This CDR3 has 14 amino acids. CDR3 sequence (DNA): TGTGCCAGCAGCTCTTTCGGGGAAGAGGAGACCCAGTACTTC. Translated, it gives CASSSFGEEETQYF.

The chain employs TRBV5-4 and TRBJ1-2; TRBD1 matches at 7 bases. This CDR3 spans 13 amino acids. CDR1 and CDR2 (germline): SGHNT, YYREEE (reference sequence). Losses at the gene ends were 3 bases for V and 6 bases for J; bases not matched to a gene: 5. CDR3 nucleotides: TGTGCCAGCAGCTCGGGACAGAGGGATGGCTACACCTTC. Translation gives CASSSGQRDGYTF.

In its sample, this clone was seen a few times. The rearrangement links TRBV10-2 to TRBJ2-3; 11 bases align to TRBD2. Unmatched junction bases numbered 4, after V lost 6 bases and J lost 2 bases. Germline CDR1 is WSHSY and CDR2 is SAAADI. The CDR3 covers 15 residues. The CDR3 bases are TGCGCCAGCAGCAGACTAGCGGGGACCACAGATACGCAGTATTTT. Its protein is CASSRLAGTTDTQYF.

The gene calls are TRBV11-2 and TRBJ2-5; D not certain. The ends were cut back, 5 bases at V and 1 base at J, with 5 bases in the middle. The CDR3 runs to 12 residues. The germline V gene has CDR1 SGHAT and CDR2 FQNNGV. CDR3 residues: CASSRSQETQYF. The CDR3 DNA reads TGTGCCAGCAGCAGGAGCCAAGAGACCCAGTACTTC. The full variable domain, with the rest looked up from reference TRBV11-2 and TRBJ2-5, is EAGVAQSPRYKIIEKRQSVAFWCNPISGHATLYWYQQILGQGPKLLIQFQNNGVVDDSQLPKDRFSAERLKGVDSTLKIQPAKLEDSAVYLCASSRSQETQYFGPGTRLLVL.

The chain joins TRBV27 to TRBJ2-7, with D tentatively TRBD1 (5 bases). The CDR3 extends over 13 amino acids. Germline V CDR1 and CDR2: MNHEY, SMNVEV (reference sequence). Trimming removed 2 bases from V and 1 base from J, with 6 bases in between. CDR3 sequence (DNA): TGTGCCAGCAGTTTAACAGGATCCTACGAGCAGTACTTC. Translated: CASSLTGSYEQYF.

This clone was observed a few times. The chain joins TRBV30 to TRBJ1-5, with a tentative D call TRBD1 (5 bases). This CDR3 spans 13 amino acids. Germline assignment: CDR1 GTSNPN and CDR2 SVGIG (reference sequence). V lost 0 bases and J lost 5, with 8 bases in between. The CDR3 loop is CAWSVGVDQPQHF. The CDR3 bases are TGTGCCTGGAGTGTAGGGGTAGATCAGCCCCAGCATTTT.

This rearrangement joins TRBV9 to TRBJ2-2; the match to TRBD1 covers 7 bases. V dropped 9 bases and J dropped 2; count of bases not matched to a gene: 7. This CDR3 is 14 amino acids long. The germline V gene encodes CDR1 SGDLS and CDR2 YYNGEE. CDR3 region: CATTRTGNTGELFF. The DNA for the CDR3 is TGTGCCACCACCAGGACAGGAAACACCGGGGAGCTGTTTTTT. The entire variable domain, with the rest obtained from reference TRBV9 and TRBJ2-2, is as follows: DSGVTQTPKHLITATGQRVTLRCSPRSGDLSVYWYQQSLDQGLQFLIQYYNGEERAKGNILERFSAQQFPDLHSELNLSSLELGDSALYFCATTRTGNTGELFFGEGSRLTVL.

This clone was seen only a few times. The chain links TRBV19 to TRBJ2-1; 11 bases map to TRBD2. Germline-derived CDR1 and CDR2 are LNHDA and SQIVND (reference sequence). V dropped 3 bases and J dropped 0; count of bases not matched to a gene: 7. The CDR3 length is 18 residues. CDR3 sequence (DNA): TGTGCCAGTAGTATGCGGTTAACTAGCGGGAGCTCCTACAATGAGCAGTTCTTC. The encoded protein is CASSMRLTSGSSYNEQFF.

This clone appeared a few times. The identical CDR3 is also encoded by other nucleotide sequences in the sample. The chain has TRBV18 and TRBJ1-6; D gene ambiguous. Germline lookup yields CDR1 KGHSH and CDR2 LQKENI. The CDR3 is made up of 14 amino acids. Deletions cut 2 bases from V and 5 bases from J, with 7 bases between. CDR3 sequence reads: CASSPGQDNSPLHF. CDR3 in DNA: TGTGCCAGCTCACCAGGGCAAGATAATTCACCCCTCCACTTT.

This chain uses TRBV11-2 with TRBJ1-2; maybe TRBD1 (6 bases). CDR3 length: 13 residues. Germline CDR1 and CDR2: SGHAT and FQNNGV. V lost 5 bases and J lost 4, with 11 bases in between. CDR3 coding DNA: TGTGCCAGCAGCCCGCAGGGGATCTATGGCTACACCTTC. It yields the protein CASSPQGIYGYTF.

This clone was counted once. V and J are TRBV6-5 and TRBJ2-7, with unresolved D. Trimming took off 6 bases at V and 7 bases at J, with 7 bases between the two ends. CDR1 MNHEY and CDR2 SVGAGI come from the germline V gene. The CDR3 is 10 amino acids. The CDR3 DNA follows: TGTGCCAGCAGCCTACGGGAGCAGTACTTC. Translation gives CASSLREQYF.

This clone was detected only a few times. The chain combines TRBV27 with TRBJ1-2; D is ambiguous. The V gene's germline CDR1 is MNHEY and CDR2 SMNVEV (reference sequence). Trimming shortened V by 3 bases and J by 4 bases, and 6 bases separated the two germline ends. The length of the CDR3 is 12 residues. The CDR3, as DNA: TGTGCCAGCAGTTTCTCGGGCTATGGCTACACCTTC. This gives the protein CASSFSGYGYTF.

This chain uses TRBV5-1 with TRBJ2-5, with TRBD2 matching over 8 bases. J gave up 3 bases and V 4 bases, and 2 bases lay outside the gene matches. There are 13 residues in the CDR3. Germline values: CDR1 SGHRS, CDR2 YFSETQ. CDR3 DNA: TGCGCCAGCAGCCGAGCGGGAGAAGAGACCCAGTACTTC. Translated: CASSRAGEETQYF.

CDR3 sequence (DNA): TGTGCCAGCAGGGGGGACAGGGTAGATGAGCAGTTCTTC. Translation gives CASRGDRVDEQFF. This rearrangement joins TRBV12-3 or TRBV12-4 to TRBJ2-1; TRBD1 agrees at 9 bases. With V trimmed by 6 bases and J by 8 bases, 5 bases remained unmatched. This CDR3 has 13 residues.

V is TRBV19 and J is TRBJ1-5; D perhaps matches TRBD1 (6 bases). In germline, CDR1 is LNHDA, CDR2 SQIVND (reference sequence). Trimming took 6 bases from V and 0 from J, leaving 15 bases between them. The CDR3 runs to 16 residues. The CDR3, as DNA: TGTGCCAGTAGCGATACAGGGAGCTATAGCAATCAGCCCCAGCATTTT. It yields the protein CASSDTGSYSNQPQHF.

This sequence joins TRBV29-1 and TRBJ1-1, with 9 nucleotides matching TRBD1. The V gene end was trimmed by 6 bases and the J gene end by 1 base; junction bases not matched to a gene: 3. This CDR3 has 13 residues. From germline, CDR1 is SQVTM and CDR2 ANQGSEA. CDR3 DNA: TGCAGCGTAGCGGGACAGGGGAACACTGAAGCTTTCTTT. Protein: CSVAGQGNTEAFF. Full variable domain (remainder filled in from reference TRBV29-1 and TRBJ1-1): SAVISQKPSRDICQRGTSLTIQCQVDSQVTMMFWYRQQPGQSLTLIATANQGSEATYESGFVIDKFPISRPNLTFSTLTVSNMSPEDSSIYLCSVAGQGNTEAFFGQGTRLTVV.

The chain joins TRBV5-4 to TRBJ2-5; 7 positions agree with TRBD1. With 4 bases clipped from V and 3 bases from J, the junction kept 3 bases outside the gene matches. This CDR3 comprises 13 residues. CDR1 is SGHNT, CDR2 YYREEE, per germline (reference sequence). The CDR3 coding sequence is TGTGCCAGCAGCCACGACAGGGAAGAGACCCAGTACTTC. Its protein product is CASSHDREETQYF.

The gene calls are TRBV7-8 and TRBJ2-7; 9 bases agree with TRBD1. Trimming removed 4 bases from V and 4 bases from J; junction bases left unmatched: 11. In germline, CDR1 is SGHVS, CDR2 FQNEAQ. This CDR3 comprises 16 residues. CDR3 sequence (DNA): TGTGCCAGCAGCTCCTCCTGGGACAGGGTAGGTTACGAGCAGTACTTC. Its translation is CASSSSWDRVGYEQYF.

This clone showed up just once. V gene TRBV6-5 combines with J gene TRBJ2-1; tentative D call: TRBD2 (5 bases). The CDR3 runs 16 residues. Trimming took off 1 base at V and 7 bases at J, with 17 bases between the two ends. Germline V gene lookup returns CDR1 MNHEY and CDR2 SVGAGI. CDR3 nucleotides: TGTGCCAGCAGTTACTTACCCCTGGTCATAGCGAATGAGCAGTTCTTC. Translated, it gives CASSYLPLVIANEQFF.

The chain has TRBV12-3 or TRBV12-4 and TRBJ2-1; 13 bases align to TRBD2. V shed 4 bases and J 9 bases; nucleotides not matched to a gene: 0. The CDR3 loop spans 13 amino acids. This chain's CDR3 is CASSWTSGGEQFF. CDR3 nucleotides: TGTGCCAGCAGTTGGACTAGCGGGGGTGAGCAGTTCTTC.

This chain links TRBV28 with TRBJ1-4, with 8 bases lining up with TRBD1. In germline, CDR1 is MDHEN, CDR2 SYDVKM. This CDR3 spans 14 amino acids. V lost 8 bases and J lost 8; bases outside the gene matches: 10. The chain's CDR3 is CASVSQGAGEKLFF. The CDR3 bases are TGTGCCAGCGTCTCCCAGGGGGCAGGCGAAAAACTGTTTTTT.